A selection of T cell receptor beta chains follows, all from one sample in a study of T cells and copy number aberrations in small-cell lung cancer. Generated by immunoSEQ multiplex PCR, the TCRdb table keeps only in-frame clones and is missing some. This sample has some 6,300 clones; about 72% occur once, and the top ten carry roughly 8.7%. Sequenced material: tumor tissue. Receptors were obtained from a man aged 45-65 years with small cell lung cancer. The CDR3 runs from the conserved cysteine through the conserved F or W. A D gene is named only where the DNA matches it firmly. A row's size may be missing; if present it is once, few, many or a size class.

V: TRBV19; size: -; J: TRBJ2-3; D: -; CDR3: CASSRQYTSTDTQYF; DNA: TGTGCCAGTAGCAGACAGTACACTAGCACAGATACGCAGTATTTT
V: TRBV10-1; size: few; J: TRBJ2-2; D: -; CDR3: CASSESGELFF; DNA: TGCGCCAGCAGTGAAAGCGGGGAGCTGTTTTTT
V: TRBV6-6; size: -; J: TRBJ2-1; D: -; CDR3: CASTELDEQFF; DNA: TGTGCCAGCACCGAGTTGGATGAGCAGTTCTTC
V: TRBV19; size: -; J: TRBJ1-1; D: TRBD1; CDR3: CASSPSGTGMNTEAFF; DNA: TGTGCCAGTAGTCCTTCCGGGACAGGGATGAACACTGAAGCTTTCTTT
V: TRBV28; size: -; J: TRBJ2-6; D: -; CDR3: CASSNLMANVLTF; DNA: TGTGCCAGCAGTAACCTCATGGCCAACGTCCTGACTTTC
V: TRBV5-4; size: -; J: TRBJ2-7; D: -; CDR3: CASSLAQGLEQYF; DNA: TGTGCCAGCAGCTTGGCCCAGGGTCTCGAGCAGTACTTC
V: TRBV6-6; size: -; J: TRBJ1-1; D: -; CDR3: CASRGMGRLNTEAFF; DNA: TGTGCCAGCAGAGGAATGGGACGGTTGAACACTGAAGCTTTCTTT
V: TRBV7-2; size: few; J: TRBJ2-7; D: TRBD2; CDR3: CASSYYSGSHYEQYF; DNA: TGTGCCAGCAGTTATTATAGCGGGAGCCACTACGAGCAGTACTTC
V: TRBV14; size: -; J: TRBJ2-7; D: TRBD2; CDR3: CASSQDPGRGGEQYF; DNA: TGTGCCAGCAGCCAAGATCCCGGGAGGGGGGGCGAGCAGTACTTC
V: TRBV18; size: few; J: TRBJ1-1; D: -; CDR3: CASSPPKGEAFF; DNA: TGTGCCAGCTCACCACCGAAGGGCGAAGCTTTCTTT
V: TRBV10-3; size: -; J: TRBJ2-1; D: -; CDR3: CAISQGLLANYNEQFF; DNA: TGTGCCATCAGCCAGGGGTTGCTAGCGAATTACAATGAGCAGTTCTTC
V: TRBV5-1; size: -; J: TRBJ2-2; D: -; CDR3: CASSLTGSNTGELFF; DNA: TGCGCCAGCAGCCTAACAGGATCGAACACCGGGGAGCTGTTTTTT
V: TRBV7-3; size: medium-sized; J: TRBJ2-3; D: -; CDR3: CASSLMGSQDTQYF; DNA: TGTGCCAGCAGCTTAATGGGTAGTCAAGATACGCAGTATTTT
V: TRBV10-2; size: -; J: TRBJ2-3; D: TRBD2; CDR3: CASSLGLASGTQYF; DNA: TGCGCCAGCAGTCTGGGACTAGCTTCCGGTACGCAGTATTTT
V: TRBV2; size: once; J: TRBJ2-7; D: TRBD1; CDR3: CASMRRGQGAREQYF; DNA: TGTGCCAGCATGAGGCGGGGACAGGGGGCGCGGGAGCAGTACTTC
V: TRBV7-9; size: few; J: TRBJ1-2; D: -; CDR3: CASSLSSRGYYGYTF; DNA: TGTGCCAGCAGCTTATCTTCCAGGGGATACTATGGCTACACCTTC
V: TRBV4-1; size: -; J: TRBJ2-1; D: -; CDR3: CASSFRGSNEQFF; DNA: TGCGCCAGCAGCTTCCGGGGATCCAATGAGCAGTTCTTC
V: TRBV27; size: -; J: TRBJ2-1; D: -; CDR3: CASSLSRPSYNEQFF; DNA: TGTGCCAGCAGTTTATCTAGGCCCTCCTACAATGAGCAGTTCTTC
V: TRBV28; size: medium-sized; J: TRBJ2-1; D: -; CDR3: CACRRDSYNEQFF; DNA: TGTGCCTGCCGCAGGGACTCCTACAATGAGCAGTTCTTC
V: TRBV6-1; size: once; J: TRBJ2-2; D: TRBD1; CDR3: CASSDRGRNTGELFF; DNA: TGTGCCAGCAGTGACAGGGGGCGGAACACCGGGGAGCTGTTTTTT
V: TRBV7-3; size: -; J: TRBJ2-1; D: -; CDR3: CASSLMGERHNEQFF; DNA: TGTGCCAGCAGCTTAATGGGGGAGCGTCACAATGAGCAGTTCTTC
V: TRBV14; size: -; J: TRBJ2-1; D: -; CDR3: CASSQDWNEQFF; DNA: TGTGCCAGCAGCCAAGATTGGAATGAGCAGTTCTTC
V: TRBV6-6; size: -; J: TRBJ2-5; D: -; CDR3: CASSSFRGEGGETQYF; DNA: TGTGCCAGCAGTTCCTTTCGGGGTGAGGGGGGGGAGACCCAGTACTTC
V: TRBV29-1; size: few; J: TRBJ2-7; D: TRBD1; CDR3: CSVPGQGAYEQYF; DNA: TGCAGCGTGCCGGGACAGGGGGCCTACGAGCAGTACTTC
V: TRBV11-2; size: -; J: TRBJ2-7; D: -; CDR3: CASSLGSDEQYF; DNA: TGTGCCAGCAGCTTAGGTTCAGACGAGCAGTACTTC
V: TRBV7-2; size: -; J: TRBJ2-1; D: -; CDR3: CASRKGVVHEQFF; DNA: TGTGCCAGCAGGAAGGGAGTCGTCCATGAGCAGTTCTTC
V: TRBV7-7; size: -; J: TRBJ2-5; D: -; CDR3: CASREGAGETQYF; DNA: TGTGCCAGTCGGGAGGGGGCAGGAGAGACCCAGTACTTC
V: TRBV19; size: few; J: TRBJ2-1; D: TRBD1; CDR3: CASSPGTGVGNEQFF; DNA: TGTGCCAGTAGTCCCGGGACAGGGGTGGGAAATGAGCAGTTCTTC
V: TRBV5-1; size: -; J: TRBJ2-3; D: -; CDR3: CASSFGYGSGDTQYF; DNA: TGCGCCAGCAGCTTCGGGTACGGGAGTGGGGATACGCAGTATTTT